This is a list of T cell receptor beta chains from one sample in a study of response to subunit inactivated influenza vaccine. TCRdb independently ran MiXCR on the RT-PCR reads; one entry per CDR3 protein. The table shows about 180,000 distinct CDR3 sequences, with about 10% occurring only once. The specimen comprised non-naive T cells sorted from PBMCs, sampled on the day of vaccination. Receptor source: a man aged 50 to 60 who received an inactivated influenza vaccine. Each CDR3 is given with its conserved first and last residue. D genes are given only for firm matches. Size values are once, few and many counts, or a class for expanded clones, and some rows have none.

d_gene	len	v_gene	abundance	j_gene	CDR3nt	CDR3aa
-	17	TRBV4-3	-	TRBJ1-6	TGCGCCAGCAGCCAAGAAACAGGGCCGGGTCATAATTCACCCCTCCACTTT	CASSQETGPGHNSPLHF
TRBD2	15	TRBV20-1	few	TRBJ2-7	TGCAGTGCTAGTAGAGACGGGCCGGGGGGTTACGAGCAGTACTTC	CSASRDGPGGYEQYF
-	16	TRBV7-9	many	TRBJ2-6	TGTGCCAGCAGCTTCTTCACGTCCTCCGGGGCCAACGTCCTGACTTTC	CASSFFTSSGANVLTF
TRBD1	14	TRBV27	few	TRBJ2-3	TGTGCCAGCAGTCCGACAGGGATCACAGATACGCAGTATTTT	CASSPTGITDTQYF
-	14	TRBV5-1	few	TRBJ1-1	TGCGCCAGCAGCTTTGGTAGTGGAGTCACTGAAGCTTTCTTT	CASSFGSGVTEAFF
-	14	TRBV5-1	few	TRBJ2-5	TGCGCCAGCAGCTTGACAGGGAAGGGAGAGACCCAGTACTTC	CASSLTGKGETQYF
-	13	TRBV7-9	-	TRBJ1-1	TGTGCCAGCAGCTCACAGTCAAACACTGAAGCTTTCTTT	CASSSQSNTEAFF
-	15	TRBV2	-	TRBJ2-7	TGTGCCAGCAGTGAAGTAAATAGCCCGTCCCACGAGCAGTACTTC	CASSEVNSPSHEQYF
-	17	TRBV29-1	many	TRBJ1-1	TGCAGCGTTGAAGATCCCGGGACAACCAGACCAGGCACTGAAGCTTTCTTT	CSVEDPGTTRPGTEAFF
-	13	TRBV15	many	TRBJ2-3	TGTGCCACCAGTAGGGGCTACACAGATACGCAGTATTTT	CATSRGYTDTQYF
-	14	TRBV9	few	TRBJ2-5	TGTGCCAGCAGCGTAGGGGGGGCCCAAGAGACCCAGTACTTC	CASSVGGAQETQYF
-	16	TRBV4-3	-	TRBJ2-7	TGCGCCAGCAGCCAAGTCGCGGCAGGAGGGGGATACGAGCAGTACTTC	CASSQVAAGGGYEQYF
-	12	TRBV20-1	-	TRBJ2-3	TGCAGTGCCCGGCCGGGGACAGATACGCAGTATTTT	CSARPGTDTQYF
TRBD1	18	TRBV11-2	-	TRBJ2-2	TGTGGCAGCAGCACTAGACCTTACAGGGGGCGCGGCACCGGGGAGCTGTTTTTT	CGSSTRPYRGRGTGELFF
TRBD1	13	TRBV5-1	many	TRBJ2-4	TGCGCCAGCAGCTTGTCCGGGACAGGTATTCAGTACTTC	CASSLSGTGIQYF
-	11	TRBV29-1	many	TRBJ2-5	TGCAGCTGGGGGTCGCAAGAGACCCAGTACTTC	CSWGSQETQYF
TRBD1	19	TRBV13	-	TRBJ2-7	TGTGCCAGCAGCCCCAGTTCTCCGGGACAGGGTCCCCGGCCCTCCGAGCAGTACTTC	CASSPSSPGQGPRPSEQYF
TRBD2	15	TRBV28	few	TRBJ2-3	TGTGCCAGCAGTTTGGCGGGGGGGAGCACAGATACGCAGTATTTT	CASSLAGGSTDTQYF
TRBD1	15	TRBV4-3	-	TRBJ1-4	TGCGCCAGCAGCCTAAGACAGGGGGCTGGCGAAAAACTGTTTTTT	CASSLRQGAGEKLFF
-	12	TRBV3-1	-	TRBJ2-7	TGTGCCAACAGCCAAGAGAGCTACGAGCAGTACTTC	CANSQESYEQYF
TRBD1	13	TRBV6-1	many	TRBJ2-5	TGTGCCAGCAGGGTTAACAGGGGAGAGACCCAGTACTTC	CASRVNRGETQYF
-	15	TRBV20-1	-	TRBJ2-1	TGCAGTGCTAGAGTGGTCGGGACACTTTACAATGAGCAGTTCTTC	CSARVVGTLYNEQFF
-	16	TRBV4-1	few	TRBJ1-4	TGCGCCAGCAGCCAGCCGTCCAGGGTCGGTGTAGAAAAACTGTTTTTT	CASSQPSRVGVEKLFF
TRBD2	15	TRBV20-1	-	TRBJ2-7	TGCAGTGCTAGAGATCCGGGAGGCTTCTCCTACGAGCAGTACTTC	CSARDPGGFSYEQYF
-	13	TRBV11-2	-	TRBJ2-1	TGTGCCAGCTCAGGGGCACCCTACAATGAGCAGTTCTTC	CASSGAPYNEQFF
TRBD1	16	TRBV20-1	few	TRBJ2-5	TGCAGTGCTAGAGACGATGGGACAGACACTCAAGAGACCCAGTACTTC	CSARDDGTDTQETQYF
-	17	TRBV12-3/TRBV12-4	-	TRBJ2-6	TGTGCCAGCCAAAGATTGGGGGACCCCTCTGGGGCCAACGTCCTGACTTTC	CASQRLGDPSGANVLTF
TRBD1	16	TRBV10-3	-	TRBJ1-1	TGTGCCATCAGTGAGTCGAGAACAGGGGTGAACACTGAAGCTTTCTTT	CAISESRTGVNTEAFF
TRBD1	13	TRBV12-3/TRBV12-4	few	TRBJ1-5	TGTGCCAGCACCTACAGGGGGGATCAGCCCCAGCATTTT	CASTYRGDQPQHF
TRBD1	16	TRBV5-1	many	TRBJ2-5	TGCGCCAGCGTGAAAATCGGGACAGGGAAAGGAGAGACCCAGTACTTC	CASVKIGTGKGETQYF
TRBD2	15	TRBV5-1	few	TRBJ2-2	TGCGCCAGCAGCTTTTTAGCGGGAAGTACCGGGGAGCTGTTTTTT	CASSFLAGSTGELFF
-	14	TRBV6-2/TRBV6-3	few	TRBJ2-1	TGTGCCAGCAGTCCCGGGACAACAACCAATGAGCAGTTCTTC	CASSPGTTTNEQFF
-	16	TRBV7-2	few	TRBJ1-4	TGTGCCAGCAGCTTATCAACAGGGCTCCAGAATGAAAAACTGTTTTTT	CASSLSTGLQNEKLFF
TRBD1	13	TRBV29-1	many	TRBJ1-2	TGCAGCGTCTCCACAGGGGCTAACTATGGCTACACCTTC	CSVSTGANYGYTF
-	13	TRBV27	few	TRBJ1-1	TGTGCCAGCAGCCGGGGGGCGCAAACTGAAGCTTTCTTT	CASSRGAQTEAFF
TRBD1	14	TRBV28	-	TRBJ1-2	TGTGCCAGCAGCGGGACAGTTACTAACTATGGCTACACCTTC	CASSGTVTNYGYTF
-	15	TRBV4-2	-	TRBJ2-7	TGTGCCAGCAGCCAAGGACAGAGGGGTAGGGGCGAGCAGTACTTC	CASSQGQRGRGEQYF
-	14	TRBV28	-	TRBJ2-7	TGTGCCAGCACCCCAGGTGGCCGCGCCTACGAGCAGTACTTC	CASTPGGRAYEQYF
TRBD2	14	TRBV27	-	TRBJ2-7	TGTGCCAGCAGTTTACGGACTAGCGCCTACGAGCAGTACTTC	CASSLRTSAYEQYF
TRBD1	14	TRBV28	many	TRBJ2-7	TGTGCCAGCAGTTCACCCGGGACAGTCTACGAGCAGTACTTC	CASSSPGTVYEQYF
TRBD2	15	TRBV7-2	few	TRBJ2-3	TGTGCCAGCAGCTCCGGGACTAGCGGGAGGGCCACAAGGTATTTT	CASSSGTSGRATRYF
-	15	TRBV20-1	few	TRBJ2-7	TGCAGTGCCCCTATCCAAAGGGGCAGGACCTACGAGCAGTACTTC	CSAPIQRGRTYEQYF
TRBD1	15	TRBV4-2	many	TRBJ2-7	TGTGCCAGCAGCCAACCGGGACAGGGGATATACGAGCAGTACTTC	CASSQPGQGIYEQYF
-	16	TRBV9	few	TRBJ2-5	TGTGCCAGCAGCGTAGCGGCCGACGTGAGACAAGAGACCCAGTACTTC	CASSVAADVRQETQYF
TRBD1	18	TRBV3-1	few	TRBJ2-2	TGTGCCAGCAGCCAAGAACACAGGGGGCGGCAAAAGGTCGGGGAGCTGTTTTTT	CASSQEHRGRQKVGELFF
TRBD1	15	TRBV28	few	TRBJ1-3	TGTGCCAGCAGTGCAACAGGGGGCAAGAGGTACACCATATATTTT	CASSATGGKRYTIYF
-	13	TRBV18	many	TRBJ1-2	TGTGCCAGCTCAGTACAGGATAACTATGGCTACACCTTC	CASSVQDNYGYTF
-	17	TRBV7-8	-	TRBJ1-2	TGTGCCAGCAGCTTAGGTCTTTTGGCACAGGGATTTGGTGGCTACACCTTC	CASSLGLLAQGFGGYTF
-	14	TRBV7-2	many	TRBJ2-7	TGTGCCAGCAGCACCCAGACAGGCTACTACGAGCAGTACTTC	CASSTQTGYYEQYF
TRBD2	15	TRBV10-3	-	TRBJ2-3	TGTGCCATCAGTGAGGTTAGCGGGGTTACAGATACGCAGTATTTT	CAISEVSGVTDTQYF
-	13	TRBV2	-	TRBJ1-2	TGTGCCAGCAACCGGGACAATGGCTATGGCTACACCTTC	CASNRDNGYGYTF
TRBD2	16	TRBV4-3	many	TRBJ2-7	TGCGCCAGCAGCCAAGTCCTAGCGGGAGGGCCGGTCGAGCAGTACTTC	CASSQVLAGGPVEQYF
-	16	TRBV2	-	TRBJ1-6	TGTGCCAGCAGCCGGACGGGGAGCTCCTATAATTCACCCCTCCACTTT	CASSRTGSSYNSPLHF
TRBD1	15	TRBV10-3	few	TRBJ1-2	TGTGCCATCAGTGAGTCCGACGGACAGGGGAATGGCTACACCTTC	CAISESDGQGNGYTF
-	13	TRBV5-1	few	TRBJ2-7	TGCGCCAGCAGAGGAGACGGATTCGCCGGGCAGTACTTC	CASRGDGFAGQYF
TRBD2	17	TRBV20-1	few	TRBJ2-5	TGCAGTGCTAGACGGCTAGCGGGTTTGACGGCTGAAGAGACCCAGTACTTC	CSARRLAGLTAEETQYF
-	16	TRBV5-1	few	TRBJ2-2	TGCGCCAGCAGCTTGGTGGTTGGGCAGAACACCGGGGAGCTGTTTTTT	CASSLVVGQNTGELFF